The next 25 T cell receptor beta chains were all read from a single sample in a study of control samples from healthy donors and cancer patients. Clones were read by immunoSEQ multiplex PCR, and TCRdb kept only the in-frame ones, dropping some. This sample carries approximately 170,000 clones, approximately 90% of them seen once, and the ten largest clones take 0.55% to 0.7%. Material: blood. These TCRs come from a woman younger than 45 in good health.

The chain recombines TRBV21-1 with TRBJ2-5; the listed D gene, TRBD1, was not tested against the DNA. TRBV21-1 is an annotated pseudogene. This CDR3 spans 16 amino acids. This chain's CDR3 is CASSQRLDRGRETQYF. The CDR3 DNA reads TGTGCCAGCAGCCAAAGATTGGACAGGGGTAGGGAGACCCAGTACTTC.

The chain combines TRBV4-1 with TRBJ1-2; D unresolved. Trimming pared 4 bases from V and 5 bases from J, leaving 11 bases between. Per germline, CDR1 MGHRA and CDR2 YSYEKL. The CDR3 contains 13 residues. The CDR3 region has the DNA TGCGCCAGCAGCCTCCCGGGCTCTTATGGCTACACCTTC. This sequence encodes CASSLPGSYGYTF.

The rearrangement uses TRBV6-5 and TRBJ2-1, with 8 nucleotides matching TRBD1. The V gene's germline CDR1 is MNHEY and CDR2 SVGAGI. The CDR3 covers 16 residues. Losses at the gene ends were 2 bases for V and 3 bases for J; bases not matched to a gene: 6. Here the CDR3 DNA reads TGTGCCAGCAGTTACGGCGGGACAGGACGCTACAATGAGCAGTTCTTC. Its protein is CASSYGGTGRYNEQFF.

The chain recombines TRBV11-2 with TRBJ2-7; no firm D call. The CDR3 consists of 14 residues. The V and J ends lost 5 bases and 5 bases respectively, with 16 bases between them. The germline V gene has CDR1 SGHAT and CDR2 FQNNGV. CDR3 loop: CASSPTFGRNEQYF. CDR3 DNA sequence: TGTGCCAGCAGCCCTACGTTCGGTCGGAACGAGCAGTACTTC.

The chain carries TRBV5-4 and TRBJ2-7; 10 nucleotides match TRBD2. V gave up 5 bases and J gave up 4 bases; unmatched junction bases: 9. Germline CDR1 reads SGHNT; CDR2 reads YYREEE (reference sequence). This CDR3 has 15 residues. CDR3 DNA sequence: TGTGCCAGCAGTGCGAGCGGGAGGGGGAAATACGAGCAGTACTTC. Translation gives CASSASGRGKYEQYF. Based on the CDR3 plus reference TRBV5-4 and TRBJ2-7, the full variable domain is ETGVTQSPTHLIKTRGQQVTLRCSSQSGHNTVSWYQQALGQGPQFIFQYYREEENGRGNFPPRFSGLQFPNYSSELNVNALELDDSALYLCASSASGRGKYEQYFGPGTRLTVT.

The chain recombines TRBV4-1 with TRBJ1-6; perhaps TRBD1 as D (6 bases). V dropped 4 bases and J dropped 14 bases, with 21 bases sitting between them. This CDR3 comprises 15 residues. Per germline, CDR1 MGHRA and CDR2 YSYEKL. CDR3 nucleotides: TGCGCCAGCAGCCTCGACCGGGACAATACTGGAACCCTCCACTTT. This encodes CASSLDRDNTGTLHF.

This chain uses TRBV7-2 with TRBJ1-5, with a tentative D call TRBD1 (5 bases). The CDR3 totals 17 residues. The germline gives CDR1 SGHTA, CDR2 FQGNSA. Trimming removed 2 bases from V and 7 bases from J, with 21 bases in between. The CDR3: CASSLFPSGRAKQPQHF. CDR3 sequence (DNA): TGTGCCAGCAGCTTATTTCCCTCTGGCAGGGCTAAGCAGCCCCAGCATTTT.

This clone turned up a few times. This chain joins TRBV24-1 and TRBJ2-3; D might be TRBD1 or TRBD2, each matching 7 bases. The CDR3 sequence is 16 residues long. Looked up from germline, CDR1 is KGHDR and CDR2 is SFDVKD. V was shortened by 4 bases and J by 2 bases, with 15 bases between the two germline ends. The CDR3 DNA sequence: TGTGCCACCAGTGACCCGACAGGGAGGGTCACAGATACGCAGTATTTT. This codes for CATSDPTGRVTDTQYF.

The genes are TRBV19 and TRBJ1-5; D unclear. In germline, CDR1 is LNHDA, CDR2 SQIVND (reference sequence). This CDR3 is built from 15 residues. Deletions cut 6 bases from V and 0 bases from J, with 12 bases between. The chain's CDR3 is CASRKTDNSNQPQHF. CDR3 DNA: TGTGCCAGTAGAAAGACCGACAATAGCAATCAGCCCCAGCATTTT.

The genes are TRBV10-3 and TRBJ2-7; no clear D. CDR1 is ENHRY, CDR2 SYGVKD, per germline. CDR3 length: 13 residues. The V end lost 3 bases, the J end lost 4 bases, and 10 bases lay between the germline ends. The CDR3 reads CAISEGSRYEQYF. The CDR3, as DNA: TGTGCCATCAGTGAAGGGTCTCGGTACGAGCAGTACTTC.

CDR3 amino acids: CASSLGAASGDTQYF. The CDR3 nucleotides read TGTGCCAGCAGCTTGGGGGCGGCCTCGGGAGATACGCAGTATTTT. The chain has TRBV5-4 and TRBJ2-3; no clear D gene. Trimming took 0 bases from V and 5 from J, leaving 13 bases between them. CDR3 length equals 15 residues. Germline CDR1 and CDR2: SGHNT and YYREEE (reference sequence).

The V gene is TRBV4-2, the J gene TRBJ2-3, with 12 bases identical to TRBD2. CDR1 and CDR2 from the germline V gene are LGHNA and YNFKEQ. The CDR3 contains 17 residues. With V trimmed by 0 bases and J by 1 base, 2 bases remained unmatched. CDR3 loop: CASSQDLAGGGTDTQYF. In nucleotides, the CDR3 is TGTGCCAGCAGCCAAGACCTAGCGGGAGGGGGCACAGATACGCAGTATTTT.

This clone appeared a few times. The chain recombines TRBV19 with TRBJ1-5, with 10 bases lining up with TRBD1. The CDR3 runs 17 residues. Per the germline V gene, CDR1 is LNHDA and CDR2 is SQIVND (reference sequence). V lost 7 bases to trimming and J lost 7 bases; unmatched junction nucleotides: 16. CDR3 in amino acids: CASNRSLGQGVRQPQHF. The CDR3 bases are TGTGCCAGTAACCGGTCCCTCGGACAGGGGGTGAGGCAGCCCCAGCATTTT.

The gene calls are TRBV30 and TRBJ1-2; D is ambiguous. V lost 3 bases and J lost 2, with 22 bases in between. This CDR3 region has 17 residues. Germline V gives CDR1 GTSNPN, CDR2 SVGIG (reference sequence). The CDR3 is CAWREVGVSPPNYGYTF. The DNA of the CDR3 is TGTGCCTGGAGGGAAGTTGGGGTTTCACCTCCCAACTATGGCTACACCTTC.

The chain carries TRBV6-5 and TRBJ1-3; 7 nucleotides align to TRBD1. V gave up 5 bases and J gave up 0 bases; unmatched junction bases: 4. The germline V gene has CDR1 MNHEY and CDR2 SVGAGI. CDR3 length: 15 amino acids. The CDR3 is CASSPTGASGNTIYF. The CDR3 DNA reads as TGTGCCAGCAGTCCTACAGGGGCCTCTGGAAACACCATATATTTT.

The chain has TRBV7-9 and TRBJ2-7; D is ambiguous. Per the germline V gene, CDR1 is SEHNR and CDR2 is FQNEAQ (reference sequence). V was pared by 3 bases and J by 4 bases, with 10 bases between. The CDR3 is 13 residues long. The CDR3 protein is CASSFIAAYEQYF. CDR3 in DNA: TGTGCCAGCAGCTTCATCGCGGCTTACGAGCAGTACTTC.

The chain has TRBV4-1 and TRBJ1-1, with D possibly TRBD1 on 5 matching bases. The V gene lost 1 base and the J gene lost 4 bases, with 16 bases spanning the gap. CDR3 length: 16 residues. The germline gives CDR1 MGHRA, CDR2 YSYEKL. CDR3 DNA: TGCGCCAGCAGCCAAGTGGACATTTGGCCCAGCACTGAAGCTTTCTTT. Residues: CASSQVDIWPSTEAFF.

The chain carries TRBV10-3 and TRBJ1-2; perhaps TRBD1 as D (6 bases). CDR1 and CDR2 (germline): ENHRY, SYGVKD. Trimming took off 5 bases at V and 5 bases at J, with 18 bases between the two ends. This CDR3 spans 15 amino acids. For the CDR3, the DNA is TGTGCCATCAGTTCCCAGACAGGCGGTATTTATGGCTACACCTTC. Protein product: CAISSQTGGIYGYTF.

V usage is TRBV12-3 or TRBV12-4 and J usage is TRBJ2-7; D unresolved. V lost 10 bases, J lost 4 bases, and 17 bases lay in between. The CDR3 loop spans 13 amino acids. The CDR3 here is CATQRATGYEQYF. CDR3 sequence (DNA): TGTGCCACCCAACGAGCTACCGGATACGAGCAGTACTTC.

The CDR3 DNA reads TGTGCCAGCTCACCGAGATCCGGACTGATGAACACCGGGGAGCTGTTTTTT. Its protein product is CASSPRSGLMNTGELFF. V and J are TRBV18 and TRBJ2-2; D is possibly TRBD2 (5 bases). Germline values: CDR1 KGHSH, CDR2 LQKENI. The CDR3 has 17 amino acids. V lost 3 bases to trimming and J lost 1 base, with 15 bases between them.

CDR3 in DNA: TGTGCCAGCAGCCCTAGCGGGAGGTCCCCCTACGAGCAGTACTTC. Encoded protein: CASSPSGRSPYEQYF. The V call is TRBV14, the J call TRBJ2-7, with TRBD2 matching over 11 bases. Unmatched junction bases numbered 4, after V lost 4 bases and J lost 2 bases. The CDR3 has 15 amino acids. Per the germline V gene, CDR1 is SGHDN and CDR2 is FVKESK.

The chain combines TRBV11-3 with TRBJ2-1; 10 bases map to TRBD2. V shed 6 bases and J 4 bases; nucleotides not matched to a gene: 9. Germline loops: CDR1 SGHNT, CDR2 YENEEA. CDR3 length equals 16 residues. Written as DNA, the CDR3 is TGTGCCAGCAGTCCTCCGACTAGCGGGTCTTACAATGAGCAGTTCTTC. Encoded protein: CASSPPTSGSYNEQFF.

This clone occurred once. V and J are TRBV28 and TRBJ2-7; 11 bases fit TRBD1. Losses at the gene ends were 2 bases for V and 3 bases for J; bases not matched to a gene: 6. From germline, CDR1 is MDHEN and CDR2 SYDVKM. The CDR3 is 16 amino acids. The CDR3 protein is CASSLGWTGGFYEQYF. The CDR3 region has the DNA TGTGCCAGCAGTTTAGGTTGGACAGGGGGCTTCTACGAGCAGTACTTC.

The CDR3 coding sequence is TGTGCCAGCAGCAGGAACACCGGGGAGCTGTTTTTT. Amino acids: CASSRNTGELFF. The gene calls are TRBV5-5 and TRBJ2-2; no definite D call. V lost 4 bases to trimming and J lost 1 base, with 2 bases between them. Germline assignment: CDR1 SGHKS and CDR2 YYEKEE (reference sequence). CDR3 length equals 12 residues.

The chain links TRBV5-1 to TRBJ2-2, with 9 bases that match TRBD2. CDR3 length: 16 residues. Germline-derived CDR1 and CDR2 are SGHRS and YFSETQ. The V segment lost 4 bases and the J segment 5 bases; nucleotides outside the gene matches: 9. DNA of the CDR3: TGCGCCAGCAGCCTTAGCGGGAGAAGTGGTACCGGGGAGCTGTTTTTT. Its translation: CASSLSGRSGTGELFF.